This TCR beta chain emerged from a study of blood T cell repertoires in COVID-19. Comment on this clone: Germline and junction disagree at one end, which may indicate a read error.

Participant reports of clinical history set cohort assignment. This CDR3 is built from 13 residues. Authors' processing steps: Amplified reference gene primers provided the basis for estimating nucleated cell counts. Measured with immunoSEQ multiplex PCR; TCRdb has only the in-frame clones, and not every one. That table gives V, J and clone size, and the DNA gave D and trimming. Of some 270,000 clones detected, 70% to 90% appear once; the ten largest clones hold roughly 6.7%. This chain connects TRBV12-3 or TRBV12-4 to TRBJ2-3; tentatively, D is TRBD2 (5 bases). Sequenced: PBMCs or T cells enriched from blood (not recorded which). The sequence came from a woman aged 50 to 60 who had been exposed to COVID-19. As DNA, the CDR3 is TGTGCCAGCAGCAGCCATGACCCCCTCACTAGGTTTTTT. It translates to CASSSHDPLTRFF.